The 32 T cell receptor beta chains given below trace back to one sample, sequenced in a study of cytomegalovirus exposure and HLA in healthy donors. Using immunoSEQ multiplex PCR, the repertoire was profiled, and TCRdb retains in-frame clones only, with some absent. The data hold some 60,000 clones, with 85% to 95% observed a single time. The material sequenced was PBMCs. These receptors were taken from a young man in good health and CMV-seropositive.

This clone was counted between two and nine times. The J gene is TRBJ1-1, the V gene TRBV9; 12 positions agree with TRBD1. J lost 10 bases, V lost 1 base, and 8 bases had no gene match. The CDR3 is 15 residues long. Per germline, CDR1 SGDLS and CDR2 YYNGEE. The CDR3 reads CASSVRDRGLSGAFF. The CDR3 DNA is TGTGCCAGCAGCGTAAGGGACAGGGGGCTTTCGGGAGCTTTCTTT.

The V gene is TRBV28, the J gene TRBJ1-1; TRBD1 matches at 7 bases. CDR1 is MDHEN and CDR2 is SYDVKM in the germline V gene. The CDR3 is 15 amino acids. Losses at the gene ends were 4 bases for V and 0 bases for J; bases not matched to a gene: 5. CDR3 coding DNA: TGTGCCAGCAGTTCCACCGGGACAGTGAACACTGAAGCTTTCTTT. Translating it yields CASSSTGTVNTEAFF.

CDR3 protein: CASSLDRGDTEAFF. The CDR3 coding sequence is TGTGCCAGCAGCTTAGACAGGGGAGACACTGAAGCTTTCTTT. The chain uses TRBV11-3 and TRBJ1-1; TRBD1 is a possible D gene (6 bases). This CDR3 spans 14 amino acids. Germline loops: CDR1 SGHNT, CDR2 YENEEA. Deletions cut 0 bases from V and 3 bases from J, with 8 bases between.

The genes are TRBV4-1 and TRBJ2-1; 8 bases are a match to TRBD1. This CDR3 is built from 16 residues. V trimming: 0 bases; J trimming: 4 bases; junction bases outside the gene matches: 5. Germline values: CDR1 MGHRA, CDR2 YSYEKL. CDR3 bases: TGCGCCAGCAGCCAAGACGGACAGGGAGTATACAATGAGCAGTTCTTC. Translated, it gives CASSQDGQGVYNEQFF.

The chain is built from TRBV5-1 and TRBJ1-1, with D tentatively TRBD1 (5 bases). The ends were cut back, 1 base at V and 1 base at J, with 11 bases in the middle. The CDR3 is 15 residues long. Germline CDR1 is SGHRS and CDR2 is YFSETQ. The CDR3 region has the DNA TGCGCCAGCAGCTTGTTAGACAGCGCGAACACTGAAGCTTTCTTT. It is translated as CASSLLDSANTEAFF.

The chain employs TRBV14 and TRBJ2-5; D gene unclear. CDR3 length: 13 residues. The V end lost 2 bases, the J end lost 2 bases, and 6 bases lay between the germline ends. The germline V gene encodes CDR1 SGHDN and CDR2 FVKESK. CDR3 DNA: TGTGCCAGCAGCCAACTAGATCAAGAGACCCAGTACTTC. This gives the protein CASSQLDQETQYF. The full variable domain, in which reference TRBV14 and TRBJ2-5 provide the parts outside the CDR3, is EAGVTQFPSHSVIEKGQTVTLRCDPISGHDNLYWYRRVMGKEIKFLLHFVKESKQDESGMPNNRFLAERTGGTYSTLKVQPAELEDSGVYFCASSQLDQETQYFGPGTRLLVL.

The J gene is TRBJ2-2, the V gene TRBV29-1, with 8 bases that match TRBD1. CDR1 SQVTM and CDR2 ANQGSEA come from the germline V gene. There are 16 residues in the CDR3. V gave up 5 bases and J gave up 1 base; unmatched junction bases: 9. The CDR3 DNA is TGCAGCGTTCTGGGACAGGACCCCCTGAACACCGGGGAGCTGTTTTTT. It encodes CSVLGQDPLNTGELFF.

The chain combines TRBV10-3 with TRBJ2-1; 9 bases map to TRBD2. Losses at the gene ends were 9 bases for V and 7 bases for J; bases not matched to a gene: 7. This CDR3 has 13 residues. The germline V gene encodes CDR1 ENHRY and CDR2 SYGVKD. The chain's CDR3 is CAIARTSENEQFF. The CDR3 nucleotides read TGTGCCATTGCAAGGACTAGCGAGAATGAGCAGTTCTTC.

The rearrangement links TRBV27 to TRBJ2-2; the D gene is possibly TRBD1 (6 bases). The CDR3 runs 12 residues. Germline CDR1 reads MNHEY; CDR2 reads SMNVEV (reference sequence). Deletions cut 6 bases from V and 4 bases from J, with 6 bases between. This CDR3 reads CASRGGTGELFF. CDR3 bases: TGTGCCAGCAGAGGGGGCACCGGGGAGCTGTTTTTT.

The chain joins TRBV5-6 to TRBJ2-1; D possibly corresponds to TRBD1 (5 bases). Germline V lookup: CDR1 SGHDT, CDR2 YYEEEE. The V and J ends lost 2 bases and 8 bases respectively, with 11 bases between them. The CDR3 length is 13 residues. The CDR3 region is CASSFLLGDEQFF. CDR3 nucleotide sequence: TGTGCCAGCAGCTTCCTTTTAGGGGATGAGCAGTTCTTC.

The chain couples TRBV4-2 to TRBJ1-5, with TRBD1 matching over 8 bases. This CDR3 spans 17 amino acids. Germline loops: CDR1 LGHNA, CDR2 YNFKEQ. The ends lost 1 base at V and 3 bases at J; junction bases unmatched: 8. The CDR3 DNA reads TGTGCCAGCAGCCAAGGACAGGGGAGGCGGGACAATCAGCCCCAGCATTTT. It translates to CASSQGQGRRDNQPQHF.

The count of this clone is one. The rearrangement uses TRBV7-8 and TRBJ1-5, with TRBD1 identical over 7 bases. The CDR3 sequence is 14 residues long. V was pared by 5 bases and J by 3 bases, with 4 bases of the junction left unmatched. In germline, CDR1 is SGHVS, CDR2 FQNEAQ. The CDR3 protein is CASSSGQDNQPQHF. Written as DNA, the CDR3 is TGTGCCAGCAGCAGTGGACAGGACAATCAGCCCCAGCATTTT.

The CDR3 region is CASKGTSSDIQYF. The DNA for the CDR3 is TGTGCCAGCAAGGGAACTAGCTCAGACATTCAGTACTTC. The chain joins TRBV2 to TRBJ2-4; a possible D gene is TRBD2 (6 bases). Germline CDR1 is SNHLY and CDR2 is FYNNEI. The V end was cut by 7 bases, the J end by 8 bases, with 15 bases between. The CDR3 runs 13 residues.

The rearrangement uses TRBV13 and TRBJ2-7, with 11 bases fitting TRBD1. Trimming took 4 bases from V and 7 from J; bases not matched to a gene: 6. Per germline, CDR1 PRHDT and CDR2 FYEKMQ (reference sequence). CDR3 size: 14 residues. CDR3 in DNA: TGTGCCAGCAGCTCGGGACAGGGGGTGGATGAGCAGTACTTC. Protein sequence: CASSSGQGVDEQYF.

The chain recombines TRBV4-1 with TRBJ2-4; TRBD1 aligns across 9 bases. With V trimmed by 4 bases and J by 10 bases, 5 bases remained unmatched. From germline, CDR1 is MGHRA and CDR2 YSYEKL. CDR3 length: 13 amino acids. CDR3 nucleotide sequence: TGCGCCAGCAGCCCCACAGGGGGCGGAATTCAGTACTTC. Translated, it gives CASSPTGGGIQYF.

The rearrangement uses TRBV6-1 and TRBJ1-1, with D unclear. From germline, CDR1 is MNHNS and CDR2 SASEGT. V lost 7 bases, J lost 3 bases, and 15 bases lay in between. The CDR3 length is 14 residues. The CDR3 is CASIFEGGYTEAFF. The CDR3 region has the DNA TGTGCCAGCATCTTTGAGGGAGGGTACACTGAAGCTTTCTTT.

This clone was counted a single time. The V and J genes are TRBV28 and TRBJ2-6; no reliable D call. There are 14 residues in the CDR3. The germline V and J ends were trimmed by 8 bases and 1 base, with 9 bases remaining between them. Per the germline V gene, CDR1 is MDHEN and CDR2 is SYDVKM. The CDR3 DNA is TGTGCCAGCCGAACAGTGTCTGGGGCCAACGTCCTGACTTTC. Protein sequence: CASRTVSGANVLTF.

V usage is TRBV6-6 and J usage is TRBJ2-3; TRBD2 might be the D (6 bases). The CDR3 runs to 15 residues. Germline lookup yields CDR1 MNHNY and CDR2 SVGAGI (reference sequence). V lost 10 bases, J lost 1 base, and 18 bases lay in between. This CDR3 reads CATFSREMGTDTQYF. DNA of the CDR3: TGTGCCACCTTCTCACGGGAGATGGGCACAGATACGCAGTATTTT.

V gene TRBV5-8 combines with J gene TRBJ2-6; unclear D gene. V lost 4 bases and J lost 0, with 8 bases in between. This CDR3 region has 15 residues. Germline CDR1 reads SGHTS; CDR2 reads YDEGEE. CDR3 bases: TGTGCCAGCAGCCACATCAGCTCTGGGGCCAACGTCCTGACTTTC. It yields the protein CASSHISSGANVLTF.

V and J are TRBV27 and TRBJ2-1, with 9 nucleotides matching TRBD1. There are 14 residues in the CDR3. The germline gives CDR1 MNHEY, CDR2 SMNVEV (reference sequence). Trimming removed 5 bases from V and 6 bases from J; junction bases left unmatched: 5. In nucleotides, the CDR3 is TGTGCCAGCAGTGGACAGGGGCGGTCCAATGAGCAGTTCTTC. It codes for CASSGQGRSNEQFF.

The chain employs TRBV19 and TRBJ2-2; D is ambiguous. V lost 6 bases, J lost 2 bases, and 10 bases lay in between. The CDR3 runs to 14 residues. CDR1 is LNHDA and CDR2 is SQIVND in the germline V gene (reference sequence). The CDR3 bases are TGTGCCAGTAGCCCTCCTAGAAACACCGGGGAGCTGTTTTTT. This gives the protein CASSPPRNTGELFF.

The chain couples TRBV27 to TRBJ2-7; D might be TRBD1 (6 bases). The germline CDR1 and CDR2 sequences are MNHEY and SMNVEV (reference sequence). CDR3 length: 14 amino acids. Trimming pared 6 bases from V and 3 bases from J, leaving 15 bases between. CDR3 sequence: CASSFGTNGYEQYF. Here the CDR3 DNA reads TGTGCCAGCAGCTTTGGGACAAACGGCTACGAGCAGTACTTC.

The chain couples TRBV28 to TRBJ1-5; 7 nucleotides align to TRBD1. The J segment lost 5 bases and the V segment lost 6 bases, leaving 7 bases of the junction unmatched. The CDR3 is 14 amino acids. Germline assignment: CDR1 MDHEN and CDR2 SYDVKM. CDR3 loop: CASSRGQAYQPQHF. In DNA form, the CDR3 reads TGTGCCAGCAGCCGAGGACAGGCATATCAGCCCCAGCATTTT. The full variable domain, with the rest looked up from reference TRBV28 and TRBJ1-5, is DVKVTQSSRYLVKRTGEKVFLECVQDMDHENMFWYRQDPGLGLRLIYFSYDVKMKEKGDIPEGYSVSREKKERFSLILESASTNQTSMYLCASSRGQAYQPQHFGDGTRLSIL.

This chain connects TRBV27 to TRBJ2-7, with D uncertain. V was clipped by 8 bases and J by 4 bases, with 6 bases between them. The CDR3 extends over 10 amino acids. Germline V gene sequence: CDR1 MNHEY, CDR2 SMNVEV (reference sequence). Here the CDR3 reads CASPRYEQYF. In DNA, the CDR3 is TGTGCCAGCCCGCGGTACGAGCAGTACTTC.

In nucleotides, the CDR3 is TGTGCCAGCAGTTACTCGGCGGACTACGAGCAGTACTTC. As protein: CASSYSADYEQYF. The genes are TRBV6-5 and TRBJ2-7, with D uncertain. Germline lookup yields CDR1 MNHEY and CDR2 SVGAGI. The CDR3 totals 13 residues. V lost 0 bases to trimming and J lost 3 bases, with 6 bases between them.

The chain joins TRBV28 to TRBJ1-1; unclear D gene. The CDR3 covers 13 residues. Germline V gene data show CDR1 as MDHEN and CDR2 as SYDVKM. This CDR3 is CASLKYMNTEAFF. CDR3 bases: TGTGCGAGCCTTAAGTACATGAACACTGAAGCTTTCTTT.

The chain combines TRBV11-2 with TRBJ1-2; 9 bases align to TRBD1. CDR3 length: 15 residues. With V trimmed by 0 bases and J by 5 bases, 4 bases remained unmatched. Germline loops: CDR1 SGHAT, CDR2 FQNNGV. The CDR3 loop reads CASSLETDRGYGYTF. CDR3 DNA sequence: TGTGCCAGCAGCTTAGAGACTGACAGGGGGTATGGCTACACCTTC.

The chain combines TRBV19 with TRBJ1-1; 9 nucleotides line up with TRBD1. Losses at the gene ends were 4 bases for V and 0 bases for J; bases not matched to a gene: 6. Germline CDR1 reads LNHDA; CDR2 reads SQIVND (reference sequence). The CDR3 totals 16 residues. In DNA, the CDR3 is TGTGCCAGTAGTAAACTGGGACAGGGAATGAACACTGAAGCTTTCTTT. Protein sequence: CASSKLGQGMNTEAFF. Filled out from reference TRBV19 and TRBJ1-1, the complete variable domain reads DGGITQSPKYLFRKEGQNVTLSCEQNLNHDAMYWYRQDPGQGLRLIYYSQIVNDFQKGDIAEGYSVSREKKESFPLTVTSAQKNPTAFYLCASSKLGQGMNTEAFFGQGTRLTVV.

CDR3 amino acids: CSVVTDPGGNSPLHF. As DNA, the CDR3 is TGCAGCGTGGTGACGGACCCGGGAGGTAATTCACCCCTCCACTTT. The gene calls are TRBV29-1 and TRBJ1-6; D remains unclear. The length of the CDR3 is 15 residues. Germline lookup yields CDR1 SQVTM and CDR2 ANQGSEA. Deletions cut 6 bases from V and 6 bases from J, with 18 bases between. Full variable domain (outside the CDR3, taken from reference TRBV29-1 and TRBJ1-6): SAVISQKPSRDICQRGTSLTIQCQVDSQVTMMFWYRQQPGQSLTLIATANQGSEATYESGFVIDKFPISRPNLTFSTLTVSNMSPEDSSIYLCSVVTDPGGNSPLHFGNGTRLTVT.

The V call is TRBV2, the J call TRBJ1-5, with a weak D call TRBD1 (5 bases). Between the trimmed V and J ends, which lost 6 bases and 4 bases, there was a span of 10 bases. CDR3 length: 13 amino acids. Per germline, CDR1 SNHLY and CDR2 FYNNEI. CDR3 DNA sequence: TGTGCCAGCAGGCCGGAGGGGAATCAGCCCCAGCATTTT. This codes for CASRPEGNQPQHF.

This chain uses TRBV5-7 with TRBJ1-6; 7 nucleotides agree with TRBD1. TRBV5-7 is treated as an ORF (open reading frame) with a function not yet certain. Trimming cost V 2 bases and J 9 bases; bases outside gene matches: 8. The CDR3 extends over 15 amino acids. In DNA form, the CDR3 reads TGTGCCAGCAGCTTAAGGGACAGTGTAGGTTCACCCCTCCACTTT. Translation: CASSLRDSVGSPLHF.

This chain links TRBV28 with TRBJ1-2; D unresolved. V lost 5 bases, J lost 8 bases, and 12 bases lay in between. The CDR3 contains 12 residues. CDR1 is MDHEN and CDR2 is SYDVKM in the germline V gene. The CDR3: CASSPETRGYTF. The CDR3 DNA reads as TGTGCCAGCAGTCCCGAAACGCGGGGCTACACCTTC.